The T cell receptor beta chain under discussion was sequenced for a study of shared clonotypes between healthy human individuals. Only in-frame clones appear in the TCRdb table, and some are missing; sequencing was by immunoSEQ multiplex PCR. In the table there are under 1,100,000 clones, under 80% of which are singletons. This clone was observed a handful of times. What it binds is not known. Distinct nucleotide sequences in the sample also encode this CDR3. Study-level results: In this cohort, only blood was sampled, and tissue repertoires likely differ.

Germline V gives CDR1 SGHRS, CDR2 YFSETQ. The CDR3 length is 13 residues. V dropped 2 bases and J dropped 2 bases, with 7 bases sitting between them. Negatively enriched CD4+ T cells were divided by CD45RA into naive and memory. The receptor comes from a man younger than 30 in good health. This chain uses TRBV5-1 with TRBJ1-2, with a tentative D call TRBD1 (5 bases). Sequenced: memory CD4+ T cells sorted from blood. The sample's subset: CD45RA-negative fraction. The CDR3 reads CASSLSGNYGYTF. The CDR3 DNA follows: TGCGCCAGCAGCTTATCAGGGAACTATGGCTACACCTTC.